The 27 T cell receptor beta chains below were found in one sample sequenced in a study of shared clonotypes between healthy human individuals. This table comes from immunoSEQ multiplex PCR, and its TCRdb copy is limited to in-frame clones, with some not included. The sample yields around 600,000 clones, roughly 97% seen once. Material: naive CD4+ T cells sorted from blood. This sample's subset: CD45RA+ positively selected. These receptors all come from a woman aged 25-40 years in good health.

Note on this clone: The same CDR3 is also encoded by other DNA sequences in this sample. V usage is TRBV5-1 and J usage is TRBJ1-1, with D maybe TRBD1 (5 bases). The CDR3 sequence is 13 residues long. Germline CDR1 is SGHRS and CDR2 is YFSETQ. Trimming shortened V by 2 bases and J by 5 bases, and 10 bases separated the two germline ends. The CDR3 DNA is TGCGCCAGCAGCTTAGCAGGGTCAACTGAAGCTTTCTTT. Its protein product is CASSLAGSTEAFF.

The J gene is TRBJ1-2, the V gene TRBV7-9; no clear D gene. Looked up from germline, CDR1 is SEHNR and CDR2 is FQNEAQ (reference sequence). CDR3 length: 14 amino acids. V shed 5 bases and J shed 2 bases, with 12 bases lying between them. Written as DNA, the CDR3 is TGTGCCAGCAGCCCAGGACCGCACAACTATGGCTACACCTTC. Residues: CASSPGPHNYGYTF.

In the case of this clone: The sample has other DNA sequences that encode this CDR3 too. The chain couples TRBV9 to TRBJ1-1; D is unresolved. V lost 4 bases, J lost 2 bases, and 9 bases lay in between. CDR1 and CDR2 from the germline V gene are SGDLS and YYNGEE. The CDR3 is made up of 13 amino acids. CDR3: CASSRALNTEAFF. The CDR3, as DNA: TGTGCCAGCAGCCGGGCCCTCAACACTGAAGCTTTCTTT.

The chain combines TRBV6-4 with TRBJ1-4; D might be TRBD1 (6 bases). The V and J ends lost 0 bases and 10 bases respectively, with 18 bases between them. CDR3 length equals 16 residues. Germline V gene data show CDR1 as MRHNA and CDR2 as SNTAGT. CDR3 in DNA: TGTGCCAGCAGTGACTCTAGAGGGGGGGCCCCGGGAAAACTGTTTTTT. It specifies CASSDSRGGAPGKLFF.

V is TRBV7-2 and J is TRBJ2-1; 14 bases align to TRBD2. The CDR3 totals 16 residues. Germline CDR1 SGHTA, CDR2 FQGNSA. Trimming at V came to 6 bases and at J to 10 bases, leaving 11 bases not matched to a gene. CDR3 nucleotides: TGTGCCAGCAGATCCCCGGGACTAGCGGGAGTAGAAGAGCAGTTCTTC. Encoded protein: CASRSPGLAGVEEQFF.

This chain connects TRBV27 to TRBJ2-5; D possibly matches TRBD1 or TRBD2 (5 bases each). This CDR3 is built from 16 residues. Trimming cost V 9 bases and J 3 bases, with 23 bases left between them. CDR1 is MNHEY, CDR2 SMNVEV, per germline (reference sequence). DNA of the CDR3: TGTGCCAGTAGTAGGGGAGAAGGGTATTTCGAAGAGACCCAGTACTTC. Its protein product is CASSRGEGYFEETQYF.

The chain has TRBV7-3 and TRBJ2-1; D tentatively fits TRBD1 or TRBD2 (5 bases each). V lost 2 bases, J lost 8 bases, and 13 bases lay in between. Looked up from germline, CDR1 is SGHTA and CDR2 is FQGTGA. There are 14 residues in the CDR3. The CDR3 DNA reads as TGTGCCAGCAGCTTAGGGGGAGAGAGGGATGAGCAGTTCTTC. This sequence encodes CASSLGGERDEQFF.

To note about this clone: Other DNA sequences in this sample translate to the same CDR3. This chain uses TRBV20-1 with TRBJ2-5, with no clear D. CDR1 and CDR2 (germline): DFQATT, SNEGSKA (reference sequence). CDR3 size: 10 residues. The ends were cut back, 3 bases at V and 2 bases at J, with 1 base in the middle. CDR3 in amino acids: CSASQETQYF. The CDR3 region has the DNA TGCAGTGCTAGTCAAGAGACCCAGTACTTC.

The genes are TRBV28 and TRBJ2-2; possibly TRBD1 or TRBD2 for D (5 bases each). CDR1 MDHEN and CDR2 SYDVKM come from the germline V gene. CDR3 length equals 16 residues. Trimming took off 7 bases at V and 0 bases at J, with 15 bases between the two ends. CDR3 sequence reads: CASTPSGQSNTGELFF. In DNA form, the CDR3 reads TGTGCCAGCACCCCGTCGGGGCAGTCGAACACCGGGGAGCTGTTTTTT.

This sequence joins TRBV28 and TRBJ1-2, with D possibly being TRBD1 (5 bases). V lost 4 bases, J lost 2 bases, and 11 bases lay in between. CDR3 length: 14 amino acids. The germline V gene has CDR1 MDHEN and CDR2 SYDVKM. The CDR3 loop is CASSSAGSNYGYTF. As DNA, the CDR3 is TGTGCCAGCAGTTCAGCAGGGTCCAACTATGGCTACACCTTC.

This chain joins TRBV5-5 and TRBJ2-5; possibly TRBD2 for D (5 bases). V lost 1 base and J 3 bases, leaving 10 bases between the germline ends. The CDR3 consists of 14 residues. Germline lookup yields CDR1 SGHKS and CDR2 YYEKEE (reference sequence). CDR3 amino acids: CASSLLAREETQYF. CDR3 in DNA: TGTGCCAGCAGCTTGTTGGCGCGGGAAGAGACCCAGTACTTC.

The rearrangement uses TRBV28 and TRBJ2-1; D might be TRBD2 (6 bases). V was pared by 9 bases and J by 8 bases, with 14 bases between. Germline V gene lookup returns CDR1 MDHEN and CDR2 SYDVKM. CDR3 length: 12 residues. CDR3 sequence (DNA): TGTGCCAGTAAACTAGCTACCGATGAGCAGTTCTTC. Residues: CASKLATDEQFF.

V is TRBV27 and J is TRBJ2-1; D ambiguous. Germline CDR1 MNHEY, CDR2 SMNVEV (reference sequence). Trimming stripped 1 base from V and 7 bases from J, with 8 bases between. The CDR3 loop spans 13 amino acids. CDR3: CASSLFGLNEQFF. CDR3 sequence (DNA): TGTGCCAGCAGTTTATTTGGTCTTAATGAGCAGTTCTTC.

CDR3 region: CASSSGTPAYEQYF. The CDR3, as DNA: TGTGCCAGCAGCTCTGGGACCCCAGCCTACGAGCAGTACTTC. The chain combines TRBV9 with TRBJ2-7; D assignment may be TRBD1 or TRBD2 (5 bases each). The CDR3 sequence is 14 residues long. Germline values: CDR1 SGDLS, CDR2 YYNGEE. V gave up 4 bases and J gave up 2 bases, with 13 bases separating them.

V and J are TRBV29-1 and TRBJ2-5, with D possibly matching TRBD1 (5 bases). This CDR3 region has 12 residues. In germline, CDR1 is SQVTM, CDR2 ANQGSEA. V lost 3 bases, J lost 1 base, and 6 bases lay in between. The CDR3 spells CSVETAQETQYF. The CDR3 DNA sequence: TGCAGCGTTGAGACAGCCCAAGAGACCCAGTACTTC.

The CDR3 sequence is CASSQGQRDLYSGANVLTF. The CDR3 DNA is TGTGCCAGCAGCCAAGGTCAAAGGGACTTGTATTCTGGGGCCAACGTCCTGACTTTC. The chain uses TRBV4-2 and TRBJ2-6, with D possibly TRBD2 on 6 matching bases. The CDR3 contains 19 residues. In germline, CDR1 is LGHNA, CDR2 YNFKEQ. With 1 base removed from V and 1 base from J, the gap between germline ends came to 17 bases.

This chain links TRBV4-2 with TRBJ2-3; 15 bases align to TRBD2. Germline V gene data show CDR1 as LGHNA and CDR2 as YNFKEQ. CDR3 length equals 17 residues. With V trimmed by 0 bases and J by 11 bases, 9 bases remained unmatched. The CDR3 sequence is CASSQDWTSGRGVVQYF. The CDR3 DNA follows: TGTGCCAGCAGCCAAGACTGGACTAGCGGGAGGGGTGTTGTGCAGTATTTT.

Only one count was recorded for this clone. The chain recombines TRBV19 with TRBJ1-1; D ambiguous. Looked up from germline, CDR1 is LNHDA and CDR2 is SQIVND (reference sequence). The CDR3 contains 13 residues. Trimming removed 7 bases at V and 3 bases at J, with 12 bases between. The CDR3 region has the DNA TGTGCCAGTACCGAAACAGATTACACTGAAGCTTTCTTT. Translation gives CASTETDYTEAFF.

This chain links TRBV5-6 with TRBJ1-1, with D possibly TRBD1 on 5 matching bases. The CDR3 is made up of 18 amino acids. CDR1 and CDR2 from the germline V gene are SGHDT and YYEEEE. Trimming pared 2 bases from V and 0 bases from J, leaving 20 bases between. The chain's CDR3 is CASSFRSYEEGMNTEAFF. Here the CDR3 DNA reads TGTGCCAGCAGCTTCAGGTCCTACGAGGAGGGGATGAACACTGAAGCTTTCTTT.

The V gene is TRBV19, the J gene TRBJ2-1; perhaps D is TRBD1 or TRBD2 (5 bases each). The V gene lost 5 bases and the J gene lost 6 bases, with 20 bases spanning the gap. This CDR3 comprises 16 residues. Germline V gene lookup returns CDR1 LNHDA and CDR2 SQIVND (reference sequence). In DNA, the CDR3 is TGTGCCAGTAGTTTCCAAGGGGAGCCTAAGGCCAATGAGCAGTTCTTC. Its protein is CASSFQGEPKANEQFF. The full variable domain, in which reference TRBV19 and TRBJ2-1 provide the parts outside the CDR3, is DGGITQSPKYLFRKEGQNVTLSCEQNLNHDAMYWYRQDPGQGLRLIYYSQIVNDFQKGDIAEGYSVSREKKESFPLTVTSAQKNPTAFYLCASSFQGEPKANEQFFGPGTRLTVL.

The chain has TRBV10-1 and TRBJ2-1, with unresolved D. The ends were cut back, 4 bases at V and 9 bases at J, with 19 bases in the middle. The CDR3 is made up of 15 amino acids. Germline V lookup: CDR1 WNHNN, CDR2 SYGVQD (reference sequence). CDR3 amino acids: CASSVWPSLLGEQFF. The CDR3 region has the DNA TGCGCCAGCAGTGTTTGGCCGTCGCTTTTAGGTGAGCAGTTCTTC.

This chain connects TRBV7-6 to TRBJ1-2, with D tentatively TRBD1 (5 bases). This CDR3 has 15 residues. Germline lookup yields CDR1 SGHVS and CDR2 FNYEAQ. Trimming removed 5 bases from V and 4 bases from J, with 17 bases in between. CDR3 region: CASSPLTDLSYGYTF. CDR3 sequence (DNA): TGTGCCAGCAGCCCCCTGACAGACCTGTCCTATGGCTACACCTTC. Drawing the rest from reference TRBV7-6 and TRBJ1-2, the complete variable domain is GAGVSQSPRYKVTKRGQDVALRCDPISGHVSLYWYRQALGQGPEFLTYFNYEAQQDKSGLPNDRFSAERPEGSISTLTIQRTEQRDSAMYRCASSPLTDLSYGYTFGSGTRLTVV.

The J gene is TRBJ2-1, the V gene TRBV28; 7 bases fit TRBD2. Germline loops: CDR1 MDHEN, CDR2 SYDVKM. The CDR3 runs 15 residues. The V segment lost 5 bases and the J segment 0 bases; nucleotides outside the gene matches: 4. The CDR3 is CASSPWTSSYNEQFF. CDR3 DNA: TGTGCCAGCAGTCCCTGGACTAGCTCCTACAATGAGCAGTTCTTC.

Only one count was recorded for this clone. The chain is built from TRBV5-1 and TRBJ2-1; D might be TRBD2 (6 bases). Germline values: CDR1 SGHRS, CDR2 YFSETQ. The CDR3 length is 16 residues. V was cut by 4 bases and J by 4 bases, with 18 bases left in between. In DNA, the CDR3 is TGCGCCAGCAGCCCTAAAACTAGCAGGGTTTACAATGAGCAGTTCTTC. Protein product: CASSPKTSRVYNEQFF.

This clone was seen a single time. The chain recombines TRBV20-1 with TRBJ2-2, with D uncertain. Germline V lookup: CDR1 DFQATT, CDR2 SNEGSKA (reference sequence). CDR3 length: 11 residues. V was clipped by 5 bases and J by 5 bases, with 6 bases between them. CDR3 DNA sequence: TGCAGTGCTCTGAAAACCGGGGAGCTGTTTTTT. This translates into CSALKTGELFF.

Here the CDR3 reads CASAGQGIGYTF. CDR3 bases: TGTGCCAGCGCGGGACAGGGAATTGGCTACACCTTC. The gene calls are TRBV28 and TRBJ1-2; 9 bases map to TRBD1. The CDR3 sequence is 12 residues long. J was trimmed by 7 bases and V by 8 bases; bases with no gene match: 5. Germline V CDR1 and CDR2: MDHEN, SYDVKM.

The chain is built from TRBV19 and TRBJ2-4; 10 nucleotides match TRBD2. With V trimmed by 5 bases and J by 0 bases, 10 bases remained unmatched. Germline loops: CDR1 LNHDA, CDR2 SQIVND (reference sequence). The CDR3 loop spans 18 amino acids. CDR3 loop: CASSAVGSGRRAKNIQYF. Here the CDR3 DNA reads TGTGCCAGTAGTGCGGTTGGTAGCGGGAGGCGAGCCAAAAACATTCAGTACTTC. Complete variable domain (other parts from reference TRBV19 and TRBJ2-4): DGGITQSPKYLFRKEGQNVTLSCEQNLNHDAMYWYRQDPGQGLRLIYYSQIVNDFQKGDIAEGYSVSREKKESFPLTVTSAQKNPTAFYLCASSAVGSGRRAKNIQYFGAGTRLSVL.